The TCR beta chain described here comes from a study of blood T cell repertoires in COVID-19. This clone showed up just once. TCRdb keeps only in-frame clones here, not all; method: immunoSEQ multiplex PCR. In the table there are fewer than 250,000 clones, 75% to 85% of which are singletons. Material for sequencing was PBMCs or T cells enriched from blood (not recorded which). This clonotype was sampled from a woman aged 45 to 65 with acute COVID-19.

CDR3: CASSFALAGTGELFF. The CDR3 DNA follows: TGTGCCAGCAGCTTCGCACTAGCGGGCACCGGGGAGCTGTTTTTT. The chain combines TRBV7-2 with TRBJ2-2; 9 bases fit TRBD2. In germline, CDR1 is SGHTA, CDR2 FQGNSA. V lost 3 bases, J lost 4 bases, and 3 bases stayed unmatched. The CDR3 has 15 amino acids. Looking up the rest from reference TRBV7-2 and TRBJ2-2 gives the full variable domain: GAGVSQSPSNKVTEKGKDVELRCDPISGHTALYWYRQSLGQGLEFLIYFQGNSAPDKSGLPSDRFSAERTGGSVSTLTIQRTQQEDSAVYLCASSFALAGTGELFFGEGSRLTVL.